Each of the 21 T cell receptor beta chains below was sequenced from the same sample in a study of blood T cell repertoires in COVID-19. This table comes from immunoSEQ multiplex PCR, and its TCRdb copy is limited to in-frame clones, with some not included. This repertoire shows roughly 160,000 clones, approximately 91% found once; its top ten account for around 5%. Sequencing was done on a sample of peripheral blood. The receptors were gathered from a man between 18 and 35 years old with COVID-19, enrolled during active disease.

The rearrangement joins TRBV6-2 or TRBV6-3 to TRBJ2-7, with 10 positions matching TRBD1. CDR3 length: 15 residues. After removal of 0 bases from V and 6 bases from J, the junction contained 5 bases not matched to a gene. Germline CDR1 is MNHEY and CDR2 is SVGEGT. CDR3 in amino acids: CASSYSGTGAREQYF. The CDR3 DNA sequence: TGTGCCAGCAGTTACTCCGGGACAGGGGCTCGCGAGCAGTACTTC.

The rearrangement links TRBV6-5 to TRBJ2-1; TRBD1 agrees at 7 bases. Per germline, CDR1 MNHEY and CDR2 SVGAGI. CDR3 length equals 13 residues. V lost 4 bases and J lost 6; bases outside the gene matches: 3. The CDR3 DNA reads TGTGCCAGCAGTTTTAACAGGGGCAATGAGCAGTTCTTC. As protein: CASSFNRGNEQFF.

This rearrangement joins TRBV28 to TRBJ2-2; D gene uncertain. V shed 10 bases and J shed 4 bases, with 13 bases lying between them. The germline gives CDR1 MDHEN, CDR2 SYDVKM. This CDR3 is built from 13 residues. The CDR3 reads CAMGQSSTGELFF. The CDR3 DNA is TGTGCCATGGGCCAGAGTTCCACCGGGGAGCTGTTTTTT.

This clone was recorded only once. The chain is built from TRBV7-2 and TRBJ1-2, with D unresolved. Germline V CDR1 and CDR2: SGHTA, FQGNSA. The V and J ends lost 0 bases and 6 bases respectively, with 11 bases between them. The CDR3 contains 14 residues. The DNA for the CDR3 is TGTGCCAGCAGCTTAGCCCCCACGAGGGATGGCTACACCTTC. It encodes CASSLAPTRDGYTF.

The V call is TRBV30, the J call TRBJ1-5; TRBD1 aligns across 11 bases. Trimming cost V 1 base and J 7 bases; bases outside gene matches: 6. The CDR3 runs 15 residues. Germline assignment: CDR1 GTSNPN and CDR2 SVGIG (reference sequence). CDR3: CAWSGGQGARQPQHF. CDR3 DNA: TGTGCCTGGAGTGGAGGACAGGGGGCAAGGCAGCCCCAGCATTTT.

The V gene is TRBV7-2, the J gene TRBJ1-2; 7 bases map to TRBD1. The CDR3 is 15 residues long. With 4 bases clipped from V and 0 bases from J, the junction kept 5 bases outside the gene matches. CDR1 is SGHTA, CDR2 FQGNSA, per germline. CDR3 DNA sequence: TGTGCCAGCAGCTCGAACAGGGGATCTAACTATGGCTACACCTTC. It translates to CASSSNRGSNYGYTF.

This rearrangement joins TRBV5-1 to TRBJ1-2; 8 bases map to TRBD1. Germline V gives CDR1 SGHRS, CDR2 YFSETQ. The trim removed 4 bases at V and 1 base at J, leaving 6 bases unmatched. CDR3 length: 15 amino acids. In DNA form, the CDR3 reads TGCGCCAGCAGCCCTCGGACAGGGAATAACTATGGCTACACCTTC. Its protein is CASSPRTGNNYGYTF.

In regard to this clone: The same CDR3 arises from other DNA sequences in this sample as well. The rearrangement joins TRBV13 to TRBJ2-7, with D hard to call. This CDR3 is 11 amino acids long. The V gene's germline CDR1 is PRHDT and CDR2 FYEKMQ (reference sequence). V was clipped by 5 bases and J by 0 bases, with 2 bases between them. DNA for the CDR3: TGTGCCAGCAGCCACTCCTACGAGCAGTACTTC. Translated, it gives CASSHSYEQYF.

This chain connects TRBV9 to TRBJ2-1; 8 bases map to TRBD1. CDR1 SGDLS and CDR2 YYNGEE come from the germline V gene. Unmatched junction bases numbered 9, after V lost 0 bases and J lost 4 bases. This CDR3 region has 17 residues. The CDR3 DNA sequence: TGTGCCAGCAGCGTAGCCCACGGACAGGGTCTTTACAATGAGCAGTTCTTC. Protein: CASSVAHGQGLYNEQFF.

The chain employs TRBV29-1 and TRBJ2-7; 7 nucleotides line up with TRBD2. The CDR3 is 14 residues long. With 4 bases clipped from V and 3 bases from J, the junction kept 9 bases outside the gene matches. Germline-derived CDR1 and CDR2 are SQVTM and ANQGSEA. The CDR3 here is CSVVSREPDYEQYF. In DNA, the CDR3 is TGCAGCGTTGTCTCGCGGGAGCCCGACTACGAGCAGTACTTC.

The V call is TRBV28, the J call TRBJ2-1, with TRBD2 identical over 10 bases. Germline V gene data show CDR1 as MDHEN and CDR2 as SYDVKM. The CDR3 runs to 19 residues. The trim removed 1 base at V and 0 bases at J, leaving 9 bases unmatched. The CDR3 region is CASSLLVLAGPSSYNEQFF. The DNA of the CDR3 is TGTGCCAGCAGTTTATTGGTACTAGCGGGACCTTCCTCCTACAATGAGCAGTTCTTC.

The chain recombines TRBV19 with TRBJ2-1, with TRBD2 matching 15 bases. The CDR3 contains 17 residues. Trimming removed 6 bases from V and 5 bases from J; junction bases left unmatched: 8. Germline CDR1 LNHDA, CDR2 SQIVND (reference sequence). Here the CDR3 reads CASRRTSGRAGDNEQFF. CDR3 coding DNA: TGTGCCAGTAGACGGACTAGCGGGAGGGCCGGGGACAATGAGCAGTTCTTC.

The V and J genes are TRBV30 and TRBJ1-2, with D possibly TRBD1 on 5 matching bases. The V end lost 0 bases, the J end lost 2 bases, and 10 bases lay between the germline ends. This CDR3 is built from 14 residues. The germline V gene has CDR1 GTSNPN and CDR2 SVGIG (reference sequence). CDR3 in amino acids: CAWSVIRVNYGYTF. The CDR3 DNA follows: TGTGCCTGGAGTGTGATCAGGGTGAACTATGGCTACACCTTC.

V is TRBV11-2 and J is TRBJ1-1, with D unresolved. CDR1 is SGHAT and CDR2 is FQNNGV in the germline V gene. The CDR3 loop spans 12 amino acids. V was shortened by 5 bases and J by 0 bases, with 4 bases between the two germline ends. CDR3 in amino acids: CASSLLNTEAFF. CDR3 bases: TGTGCCAGCAGCCTTTTGAACACTGAAGCTTTCTTT.

V is TRBV28 and J is TRBJ1-1, with TRBD1 matching over 8 bases. V lost 5 bases, J lost 1 base, and 9 bases stayed unmatched. Germline CDR1 is MDHEN and CDR2 is SYDVKM. The length of the CDR3 is 16 residues. The CDR3 loop reads CASSQSGGAWNTEAFF. CDR3 nucleotides: TGTGCCAGCAGTCAATCAGGGGGCGCGTGGAACACTGAAGCTTTCTTT.

The rearrangement links TRBV29-1 to TRBJ1-1; D is undetermined. V lost 3 bases to trimming and J lost 0 bases, with 17 bases between them. Germline loops: CDR1 SQVTM, CDR2 ANQGSEA. CDR3 length equals 16 residues. CDR3 in DNA: TGCAGCGTTGAGGATCCACTAGTAAGTATGAACACTGAAGCTTTCTTT. Its protein product is CSVEDPLVSMNTEAFF.

The V gene is TRBV11-2, the J gene TRBJ2-5; 11 nucleotides match TRBD2. Germline lookup yields CDR1 SGHAT and CDR2 FQNNGV. There are 16 residues in the CDR3. V shed 6 bases, J shed 6 bases, and the junction held 12 bases outside the gene matches. Here the CDR3 DNA reads TGTGCCAGCAGTTACAATTTAGCGGGAGGGGTAAAGACCCAGTACTTC. The encoded protein is CASSYNLAGGVKTQYF.

CDR3 sequence (DNA): TGTGCCACCAAAGCCCAGGTTTTTAGCAATCAGCCCCAGCATTTT. Translating gives CATKAQVFSNQPQHF. The gene calls are TRBV6-5 and TRBJ1-5; D is undetermined. V lost 10 bases and J 0 bases, leaving 16 bases between the germline ends. The V gene's germline CDR1 is MNHEY and CDR2 SVGAGI. This CDR3 region has 15 residues.

The chain links TRBV5-1 to TRBJ1-1; 7 nucleotides agree with TRBD1. The germline gives CDR1 SGHRS, CDR2 YFSETQ. J was trimmed by 1 base and V by 4 bases; bases with no gene match: 10. The CDR3 covers 16 residues. This chain's CDR3 is CASSPTGPGANTEAFF. The DNA for the CDR3 is TGCGCCAGCAGCCCGACAGGGCCCGGGGCGAACACTGAAGCTTTCTTT.

The rearrangement joins TRBV15 to TRBJ2-7; D not certain. This CDR3 is built from 14 residues. Trimming left V 0 bases short and J 1 base short, with 7 bases between. Germline CDR1 is LNHNV and CDR2 is YYDKDF (reference sequence). The CDR3 loop is CATSRDPGSYEQYF. For the CDR3, the DNA is TGTGCCACCAGCAGAGATCCAGGATCCTACGAGCAGTACTTC.

This clone was recorded a few times. V and J are TRBV28 and TRBJ2-7, with D perhaps matching TRBD1 (6 bases). The CDR3 loop spans 13 amino acids. V was cut by 6 bases and J by 3 bases, with 12 bases left in between. Per the germline V gene, CDR1 is MDHEN and CDR2 is SYDVKM. CDR3 in amino acids: CASRAGEIYEQYF. The CDR3 DNA follows: TGTGCCAGCAGGGCAGGGGAGATCTACGAGCAGTACTTC.